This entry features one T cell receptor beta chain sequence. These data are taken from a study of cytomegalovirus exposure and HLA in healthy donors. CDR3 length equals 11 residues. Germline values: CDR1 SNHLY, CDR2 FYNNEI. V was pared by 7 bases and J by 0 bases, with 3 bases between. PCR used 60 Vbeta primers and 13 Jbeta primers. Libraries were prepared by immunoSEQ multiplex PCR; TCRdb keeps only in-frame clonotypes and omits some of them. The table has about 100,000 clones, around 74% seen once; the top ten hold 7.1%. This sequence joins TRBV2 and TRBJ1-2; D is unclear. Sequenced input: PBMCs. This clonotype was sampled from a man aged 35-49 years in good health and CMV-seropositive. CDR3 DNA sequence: TGTGCCAGCACGGCTAACTATGGCTACACCTTC. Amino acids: CASTANYGYTF.